This T cell receptor (beta chain) was documented in a study of blood T cell repertoires in COVID-19. The overall study: COVID-19 samples from acute and convalescent phases originated in the United States, Italy and Spain. The cDNA or gDNA used as material had been derived from T cells, B-cell-depleted T cells, or PBMCs.

Germline assignment: CDR1 MNHEY and CDR2 SVGAGI. The junction had 11 bases not matched to a gene; V was cut back by 6 bases and J by 8 bases. The CDR3 is made up of 14 amino acids. Under the authors' procedure: Nucleated cell number was recorded as an estimate derived from reference gene primer amplification. Sequenced by immunoSEQ multiplex PCR; TCRdb stores in-frame clones only, minus some. The V and J calls and clone size come from that table; D and trimming were worked out from the DNA. In the table there are about 180,000 clones, around 87% of which are singletons. This receptor was identified in a woman aged 25 to 39 with active or convalescent COVID-19. The material sequenced was peripheral blood. V usage is TRBV6-5 and J usage is TRBJ1-1; 8 positions match TRBD1. CDR3 amino acids: CASSPGQANGEAFF. The CDR3 nucleotides read TGTGCCAGCAGCCCGGGACAGGCAAACGGGGAAGCTTTCTTT.